Following are 13 T cell receptor beta chains from one sample sequenced in a study of cytomegalovirus exposure and HLA in healthy donors. The PCR had 60 Vbeta and 13 Jbeta primers. Sequenced by immunoSEQ multiplex PCR; TCRdb stores in-frame clones only, minus some. The sample records around 120,000 clones, roughly 70% being singletons. Sequencing was performed on PBMCs. The receptor set was obtained from a man between 35 and 55 years old in good health and CMV-seropositive.

The rearrangement joins TRBV7-2 to TRBJ2-1; D gene unclear. The germline CDR1 and CDR2 sequences are SGHTA and FQGNSA. The CDR3 consists of 15 residues. The V end was cut by 7 bases, the J end by 0 bases, with 13 bases between. CDR3 DNA sequence: TGTGCCAGCACCCCCCTCCGGAGCTCCTACAATGAGCAGTTCTTC. Translation: CASTPLRSSYNEQFF.

V gene TRBV19 combines with J gene TRBJ2-2; 10 bases are shared with TRBD2. The CDR3 contains 14 residues. The V and J ends lost 7 bases and 6 bases, in that order; junction bases with no gene match: 5. Germline lookup yields CDR1 LNHDA and CDR2 SQIVND (reference sequence). In DNA form, the CDR3 reads TGTGCCAGTACCCCACTAGCGGGATCCGGGGAGCTGTTTTTT. Its protein product is CASTPLAGSGELFF.

The count of this clone is one. The genes are TRBV6-5 and TRBJ2-3, with 9 bases lining up with TRBD1. The CDR3 sequence is 16 residues long. J gave up 5 bases and V 1 base, and 7 bases lay outside the gene matches. CDR1 MNHEY and CDR2 SVGAGI come from the germline V gene. The CDR3: CASSYYSGQGKDTQYF. The CDR3 DNA follows: TGTGCCAGCAGTTACTACTCCGGACAGGGGAAAGATACGCAGTATTTT.

J is TRBJ1-2 and V is TRBV5-1, with D tentatively TRBD1 (5 bases). CDR1 SGHRS and CDR2 YFSETQ come from the germline V gene. V was shortened by 3 bases and J by 7 bases, with 10 bases between the two germline ends. There are 12 residues in the CDR3. CDR3 loop: CASSYDSVGYTF. CDR3 nucleotides: TGCGCCAGCAGCTACGACAGTGTTGGCTACACCTTC. The variable domain in full, with the rest retrieved from reference TRBV5-1 and TRBJ1-2, is KAGVTQTPRYLIKTRGQQVTLSCSPISGHRSVSWYQQTPGQGLQFLFEYFSETQRNKGNFPGRFSGRQFSNSRSEMNVSTLELGDSALYLCASSYDSVGYTFGSGTRLTVV.

This clone was recorded once. The gene calls are TRBV10-3 and TRBJ1-5; maybe TRBD1 (5 bases). Germline V gene data show CDR1 as ENHRY and CDR2 as SYGVKD. This CDR3 is built from 12 residues. Trimming removed 4 bases from V and 5 bases from J, with 6 bases in between. In nucleotides, the CDR3 is TGTGCCATCAGTGCAGGGCATCAGCCCCAGCATTTT. As protein: CAISAGHQPQHF.

This sequence joins TRBV6-1 and TRBJ2-1; TRBD2 matches 10 bases. The CDR3 sequence is 16 residues long. Germline V gives CDR1 MNHNS, CDR2 SASEGT. J gave up 4 bases and V 2 bases, and 5 bases lay outside the gene matches. CDR3 nucleotides: TGTGCCAGCAGTGAACAGGTAGCGGGAGGATACAATGAGCAGTTCTTC. It specifies CASSEQVAGGYNEQFF.

The CDR3 DNA is TGCAGCGTTGCTAGGGACAGGGTCTATGGCTACACCTTC. Protein product: CSVARDRVYGYTF. The J gene is TRBJ1-2, the V gene TRBV29-1; 9 nucleotides match TRBD1. CDR3 length: 13 amino acids. The germline CDR1 and CDR2 sequences are SQVTM and ANQGSEA. Unmatched junction bases numbered 4, after V lost 4 bases and J lost 4 bases.

This chain uses TRBV27 with TRBJ2-1, with 9 bases that match TRBD1. V dropped 6 bases and J dropped 4; count of bases not matched to a gene: 13. Germline lookup yields CDR1 MNHEY and CDR2 SMNVEV (reference sequence). This CDR3 spans 17 amino acids. The CDR3 is CASRPPTGTGQYNEQFF. The CDR3 DNA is TGTGCCAGCAGACCCCCCACCGGGACAGGGCAATACAATGAGCAGTTCTTC.

This clone has a handful of counts. The chain is built from TRBV7-8 and TRBJ1-2, with D uncertain. Germline CDR1 SGHVS, CDR2 FQNEAQ. The CDR3 contains 15 residues. Trimming took off 5 bases at V and 8 bases at J, with 21 bases between the two ends. Here the CDR3 DNA reads TGTGCCAGCAGCCTCAAATCTGTCCCGACGGGGGGCTACACCTTC. This gives the protein CASSLKSVPTGGYTF.

This chain's CDR3 is CASSPSTGRHTEAFF. CDR3 bases: TGTGCCAGTAGTCCCTCGACAGGACGGCACACTGAAGCTTTCTTT. This rearrangement joins TRBV19 to TRBJ1-1; tentative D call: TRBD1 (6 bases). The V gene lost 5 bases and the J gene lost 3 bases, with 16 bases spanning the gap. The germline V gene encodes CDR1 LNHDA and CDR2 SQIVND (reference sequence). The CDR3 runs 15 residues.

The chain recombines TRBV10-3 with TRBJ2-2; D is perhaps TRBD2 (6 bases). V lost 3 bases and J lost 7, with 9 bases in between. Germline CDR1 ENHRY, CDR2 SYGVKD. This CDR3 comprises 13 residues. The CDR3 DNA is TGTGCCATCAGTGATCGGGAGTTCGGGGAGCTGTTTTTT. Translating it yields CAISDREFGELFF.

The V and J genes are TRBV5-6 and TRBJ2-7; the match to TRBD2 covers 14 bases. The CDR3 runs to 18 residues. The germline gives CDR1 SGHDT, CDR2 YYEEEE. V shed 4 bases, J shed 0 bases, and the junction held 9 bases outside the gene matches. CDR3 amino acids: CASSAGTSGSAGSYEQYV. CDR3 coding DNA: TGTGCCAGCAGCGCCGGGACTAGCGGGAGTGCGGGCTCCTACGAGCAGTACGTC.

This CDR3 reads CASSPGLIYYEQYF. The DNA for the CDR3 is TGTGCCAGCTCACCGGGACTCATCTACTACGAGCAGTACTTC. The V and J genes are TRBV18 and TRBJ2-7; a possible D gene is TRBD2 (6 bases). The germline V gene has CDR1 KGHSH and CDR2 LQKENI. V was pared by 3 bases and J by 3 bases, with 12 bases between. The CDR3 spans 14 residues.